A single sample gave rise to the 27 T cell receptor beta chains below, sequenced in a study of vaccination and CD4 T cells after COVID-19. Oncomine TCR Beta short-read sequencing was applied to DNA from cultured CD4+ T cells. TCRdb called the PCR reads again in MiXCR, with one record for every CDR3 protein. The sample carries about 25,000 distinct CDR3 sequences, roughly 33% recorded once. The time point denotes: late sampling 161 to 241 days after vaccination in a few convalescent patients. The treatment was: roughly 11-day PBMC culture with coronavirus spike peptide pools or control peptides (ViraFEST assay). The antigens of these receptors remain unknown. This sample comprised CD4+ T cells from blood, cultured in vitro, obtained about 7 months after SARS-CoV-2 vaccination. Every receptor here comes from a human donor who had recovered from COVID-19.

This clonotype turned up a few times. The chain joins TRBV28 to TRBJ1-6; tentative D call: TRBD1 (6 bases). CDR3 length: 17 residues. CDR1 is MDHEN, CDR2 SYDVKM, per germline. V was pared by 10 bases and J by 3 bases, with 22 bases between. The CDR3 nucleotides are TGTGCCACCTACACCCCGGGACAAGGAAGCTATAATTCACCCCTCCACTTT. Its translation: CATYTPGQGSYNSPLHF. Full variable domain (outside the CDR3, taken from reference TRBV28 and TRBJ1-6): DVKVTQSSRYLVKRTGEKVFLECVQDMDHENMFWYRQDPGLGLRLIYFSYDVKMKEKGDIPEGYSVSREKKERFSLILESASTNQTSMYLCATYTPGQGSYNSPLHFGNGTRLTVT.

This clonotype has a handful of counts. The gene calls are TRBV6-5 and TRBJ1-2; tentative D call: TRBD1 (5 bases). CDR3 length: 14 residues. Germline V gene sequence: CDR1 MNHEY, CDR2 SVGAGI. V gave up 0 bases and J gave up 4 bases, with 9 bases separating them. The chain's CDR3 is CASSYSKGTYGYTF. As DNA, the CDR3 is TGTGCCAGCAGTTACTCGAAGGGGACCTATGGCTACACCTTC.

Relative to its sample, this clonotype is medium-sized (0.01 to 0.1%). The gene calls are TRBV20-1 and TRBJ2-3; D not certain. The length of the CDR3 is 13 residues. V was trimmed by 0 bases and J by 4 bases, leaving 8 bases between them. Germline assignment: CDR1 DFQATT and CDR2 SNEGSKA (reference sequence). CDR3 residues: CSARDQVADTQYF. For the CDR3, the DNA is TGCAGTGCTAGAGATCAAGTAGCAGATACGCAGTATTTT.

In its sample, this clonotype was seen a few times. The CDR3 protein is CSARDLAGKLSYNEQFF. DNA for the CDR3: TGCAGTGCTAGAGACCTAGCGGGGAAGCTCTCCTACAATGAGCAGTTCTTC. This rearrangement joins TRBV20-1 to TRBJ2-1; TRBD2 matches at 9 bases. CDR1 and CDR2 (germline): DFQATT, SNEGSKA (reference sequence). The CDR3 is made up of 17 amino acids. Trimming cost V 0 bases and J 0 bases; bases outside gene matches: 6.

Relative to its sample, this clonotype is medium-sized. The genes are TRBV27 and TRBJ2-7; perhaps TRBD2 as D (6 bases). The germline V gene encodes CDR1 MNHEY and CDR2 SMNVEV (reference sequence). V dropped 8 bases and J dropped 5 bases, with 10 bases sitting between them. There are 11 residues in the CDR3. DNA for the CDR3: TGTGCCAGCGGGAGGTCGAACGAGCAGTACTTC. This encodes CASGRSNEQYF.

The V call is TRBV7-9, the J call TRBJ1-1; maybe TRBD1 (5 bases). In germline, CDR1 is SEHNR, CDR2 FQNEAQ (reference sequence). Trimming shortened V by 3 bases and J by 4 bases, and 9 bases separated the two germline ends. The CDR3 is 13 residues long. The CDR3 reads CASSFGGGTEAFF. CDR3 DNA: TGTGCCAGCAGCTTCGGGGGGGGCACTGAAGCTTTCTTT.

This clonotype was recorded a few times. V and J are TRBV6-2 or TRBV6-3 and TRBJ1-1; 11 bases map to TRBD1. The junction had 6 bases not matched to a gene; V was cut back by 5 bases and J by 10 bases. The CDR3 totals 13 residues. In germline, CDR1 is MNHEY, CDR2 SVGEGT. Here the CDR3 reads CASSRTGGGGAFF. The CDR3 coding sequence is TGTGCCAGCAGTCGGACAGGGGGCGGTGGAGCTTTCTTT.

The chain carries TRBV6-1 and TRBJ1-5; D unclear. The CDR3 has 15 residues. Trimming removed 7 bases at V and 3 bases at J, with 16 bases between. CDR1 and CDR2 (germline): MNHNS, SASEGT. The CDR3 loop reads CASNSVHGNNQPQHF. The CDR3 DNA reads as TGTGCCAGCAATTCCGTACACGGGAACAATCAGCCCCAGCATTTT.

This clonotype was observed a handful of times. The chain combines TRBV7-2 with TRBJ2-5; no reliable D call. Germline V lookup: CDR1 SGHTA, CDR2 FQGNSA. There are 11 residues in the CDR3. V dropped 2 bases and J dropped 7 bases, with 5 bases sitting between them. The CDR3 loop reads CASSLSGTQYF. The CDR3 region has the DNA TGTGCCAGCAGCTTATCCGGGACCCAGTACTTC.

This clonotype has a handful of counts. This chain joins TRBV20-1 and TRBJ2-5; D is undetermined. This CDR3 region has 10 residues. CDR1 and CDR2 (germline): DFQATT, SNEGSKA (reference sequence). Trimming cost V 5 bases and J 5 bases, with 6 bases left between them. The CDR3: CSAGKETQYF. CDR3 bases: TGCAGTGCTGGGAAGGAGACCCAGTACTTC.

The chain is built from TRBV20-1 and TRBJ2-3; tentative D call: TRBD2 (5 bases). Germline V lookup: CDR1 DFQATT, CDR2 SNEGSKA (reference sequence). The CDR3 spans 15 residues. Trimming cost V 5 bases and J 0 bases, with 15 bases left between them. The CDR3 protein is CSAGRAEPSTDTQYF. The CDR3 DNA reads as TGCAGTGCTGGTCGAGCGGAGCCTAGCACAGATACGCAGTATTTT.

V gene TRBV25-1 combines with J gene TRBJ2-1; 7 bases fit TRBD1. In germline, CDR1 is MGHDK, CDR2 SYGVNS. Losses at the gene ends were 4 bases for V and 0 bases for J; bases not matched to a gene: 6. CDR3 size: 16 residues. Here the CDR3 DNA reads TGTGCCAGCAGTGTCACGACAGGGAGCTCCTACAATGAGCAGTTCTTC. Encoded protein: CASSVTTGSSYNEQFF.

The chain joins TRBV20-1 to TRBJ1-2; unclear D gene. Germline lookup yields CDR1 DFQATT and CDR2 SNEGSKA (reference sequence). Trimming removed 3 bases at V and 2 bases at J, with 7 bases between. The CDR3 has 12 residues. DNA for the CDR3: TGCAGTGCTAGGGAAGCGAACTATGGCTACACCTTC. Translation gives CSAREANYGYTF.

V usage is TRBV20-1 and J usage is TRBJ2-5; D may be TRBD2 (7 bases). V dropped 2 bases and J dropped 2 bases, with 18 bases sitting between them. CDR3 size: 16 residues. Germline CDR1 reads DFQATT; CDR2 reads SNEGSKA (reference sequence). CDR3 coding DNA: TGCAGTGCTAGACCAGGTCGGGGGGCGCGGCAAGAGACCCAGTACTTC. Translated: CSARPGRGARQETQYF.

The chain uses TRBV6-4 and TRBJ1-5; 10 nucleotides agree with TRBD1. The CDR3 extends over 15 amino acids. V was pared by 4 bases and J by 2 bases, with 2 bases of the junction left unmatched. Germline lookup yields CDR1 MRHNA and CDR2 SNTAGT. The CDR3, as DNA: TGTGCCAGCAGTGCCGGGACAGGGGGCAATCAGCCCCAGCATTTT. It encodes CASSAGTGGNQPQHF.

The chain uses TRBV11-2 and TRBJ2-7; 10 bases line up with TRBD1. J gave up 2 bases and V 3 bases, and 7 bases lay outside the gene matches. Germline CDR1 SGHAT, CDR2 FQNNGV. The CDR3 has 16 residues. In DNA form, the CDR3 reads TGTGCCAGCAGCTTTTTCCCGGGACAGGGGCCCTACGAGCAGTACTTC. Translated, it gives CASSFFPGQGPYEQYF.

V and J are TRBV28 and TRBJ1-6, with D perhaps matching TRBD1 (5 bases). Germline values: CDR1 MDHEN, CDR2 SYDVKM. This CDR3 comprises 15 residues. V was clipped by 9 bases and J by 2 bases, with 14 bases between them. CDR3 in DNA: TGTGCCAGTTATAGGGGCGGAACCTATAATTCACCCCTCCACTTT. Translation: CASYRGGTYNSPLHF. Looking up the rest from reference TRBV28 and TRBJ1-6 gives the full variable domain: DVKVTQSSRYLVKRTGEKVFLECVQDMDHENMFWYRQDPGLGLRLIYFSYDVKMKEKGDIPEGYSVSREKKERFSLILESASTNQTSMYLCASYRGGTYNSPLHFGNGTRLTVT.

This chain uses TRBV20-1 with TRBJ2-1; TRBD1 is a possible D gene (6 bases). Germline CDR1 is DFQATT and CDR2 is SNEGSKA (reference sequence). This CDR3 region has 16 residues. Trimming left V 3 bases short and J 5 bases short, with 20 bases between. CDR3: CSASTRGAAWHNEQFF. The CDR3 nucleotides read TGCAGTGCTAGTACCAGGGGAGCGGCTTGGCACAATGAGCAGTTCTTC.

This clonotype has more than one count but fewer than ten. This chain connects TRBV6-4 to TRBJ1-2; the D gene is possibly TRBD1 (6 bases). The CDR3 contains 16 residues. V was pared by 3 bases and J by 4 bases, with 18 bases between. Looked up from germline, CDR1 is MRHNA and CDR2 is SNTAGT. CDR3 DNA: TGTGCCAGCAGTGAAACGTGGGCCAGGGGTACCTATGGCTACACCTTC. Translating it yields CASSETWARGTYGYTF.

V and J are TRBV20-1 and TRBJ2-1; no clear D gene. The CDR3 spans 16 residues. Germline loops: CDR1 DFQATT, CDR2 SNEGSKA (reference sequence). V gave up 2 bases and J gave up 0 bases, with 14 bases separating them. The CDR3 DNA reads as TGCAGTGCTAGACCTAGGCGGTCCCGCTCCTACAATGAGCAGTTCTTC. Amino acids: CSARPRRSRSYNEQFF.

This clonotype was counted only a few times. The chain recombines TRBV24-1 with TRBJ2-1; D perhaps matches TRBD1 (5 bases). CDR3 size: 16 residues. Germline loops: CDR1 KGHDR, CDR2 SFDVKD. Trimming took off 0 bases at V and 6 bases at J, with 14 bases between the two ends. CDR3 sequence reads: CATSDLSSARANEQFF. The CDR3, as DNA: TGTGCCACCAGTGATTTGTCGTCGGCCAGGGCCAATGAGCAGTTCTTC.

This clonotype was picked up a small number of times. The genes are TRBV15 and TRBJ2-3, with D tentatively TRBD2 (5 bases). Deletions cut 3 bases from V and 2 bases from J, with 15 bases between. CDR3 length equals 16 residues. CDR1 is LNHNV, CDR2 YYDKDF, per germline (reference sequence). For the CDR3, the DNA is TGTGCCACCAGCAGGAAGGTGGGCGGGCCCACAGATACGCAGTATTTT. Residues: CATSRKVGGPTDTQYF.

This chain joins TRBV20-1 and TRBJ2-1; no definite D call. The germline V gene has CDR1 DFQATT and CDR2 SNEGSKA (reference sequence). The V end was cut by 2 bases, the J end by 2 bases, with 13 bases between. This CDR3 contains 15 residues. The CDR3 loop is CSARTSRDPYNEQFF. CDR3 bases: TGCAGTGCTAGAACGAGTAGGGATCCCTACAATGAGCAGTTCTTC.

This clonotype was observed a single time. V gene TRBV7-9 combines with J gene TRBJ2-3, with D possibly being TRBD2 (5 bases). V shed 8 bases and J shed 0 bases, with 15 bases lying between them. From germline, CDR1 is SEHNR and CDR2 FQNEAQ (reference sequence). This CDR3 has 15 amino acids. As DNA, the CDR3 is TGTGCCAGCTCCTCCCCCCCGGGGAGCACAGATACGCAGTATTTT. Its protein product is CASSSPPGSTDTQYF.

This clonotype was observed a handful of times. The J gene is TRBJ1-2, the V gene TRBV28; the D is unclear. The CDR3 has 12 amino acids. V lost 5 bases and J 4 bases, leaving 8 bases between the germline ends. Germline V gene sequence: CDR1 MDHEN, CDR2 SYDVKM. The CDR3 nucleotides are TGTGCCAGCAGTCTTAGCGGCTATGGCTACACCTTC. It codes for CASSLSGYGYTF.

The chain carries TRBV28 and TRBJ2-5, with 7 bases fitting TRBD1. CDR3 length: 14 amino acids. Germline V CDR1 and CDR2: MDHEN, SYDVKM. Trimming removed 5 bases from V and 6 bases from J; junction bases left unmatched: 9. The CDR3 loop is CASSASGQRKTQYF. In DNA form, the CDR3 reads TGTGCCAGCAGTGCATCGGGACAGAGAAAGACCCAGTACTTC.

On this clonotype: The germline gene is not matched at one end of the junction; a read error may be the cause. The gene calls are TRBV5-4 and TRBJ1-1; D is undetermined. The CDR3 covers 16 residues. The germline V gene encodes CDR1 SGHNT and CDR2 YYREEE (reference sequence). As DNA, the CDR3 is TGTGCCAGCAGCTTGCCAGGACTATGGTCGAACACTGGAGCTTTCTTT. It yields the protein CASSLPGLWSNTGAFF.